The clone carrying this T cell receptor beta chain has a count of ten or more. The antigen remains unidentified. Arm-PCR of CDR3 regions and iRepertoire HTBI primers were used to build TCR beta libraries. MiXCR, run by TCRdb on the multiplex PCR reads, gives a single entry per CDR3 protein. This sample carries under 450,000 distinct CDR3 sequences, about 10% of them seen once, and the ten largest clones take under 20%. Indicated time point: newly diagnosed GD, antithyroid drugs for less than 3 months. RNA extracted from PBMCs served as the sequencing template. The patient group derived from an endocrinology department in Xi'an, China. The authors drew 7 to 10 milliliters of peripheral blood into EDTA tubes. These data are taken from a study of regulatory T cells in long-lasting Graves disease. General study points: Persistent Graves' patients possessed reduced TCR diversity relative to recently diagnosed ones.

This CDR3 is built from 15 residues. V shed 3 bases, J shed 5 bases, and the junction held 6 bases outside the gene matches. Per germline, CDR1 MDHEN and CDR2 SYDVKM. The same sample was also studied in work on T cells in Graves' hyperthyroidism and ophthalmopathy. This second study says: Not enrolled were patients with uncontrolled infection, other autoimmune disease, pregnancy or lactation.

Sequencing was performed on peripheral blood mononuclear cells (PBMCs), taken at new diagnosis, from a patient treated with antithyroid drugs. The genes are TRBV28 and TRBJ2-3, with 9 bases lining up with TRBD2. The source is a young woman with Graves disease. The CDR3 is CASSLRGGGGDTQYF. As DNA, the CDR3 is TGTGCCAGCAGTTTGCGGGGCGGGGGGGGAGATACGCAGTATTTT.